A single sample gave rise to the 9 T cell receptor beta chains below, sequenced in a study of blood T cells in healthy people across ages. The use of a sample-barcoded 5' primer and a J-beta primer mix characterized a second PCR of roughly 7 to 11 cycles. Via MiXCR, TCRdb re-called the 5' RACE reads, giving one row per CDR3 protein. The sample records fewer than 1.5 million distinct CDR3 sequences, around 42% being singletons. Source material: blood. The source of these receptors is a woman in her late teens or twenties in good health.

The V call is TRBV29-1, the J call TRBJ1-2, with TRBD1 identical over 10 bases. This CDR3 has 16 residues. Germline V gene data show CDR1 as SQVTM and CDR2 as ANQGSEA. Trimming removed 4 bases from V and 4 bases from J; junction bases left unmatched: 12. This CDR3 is CSVGGTGVGRSYGYTF. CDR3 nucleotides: TGCAGCGTTGGAGGGACAGGGGTAGGAAGGAGCTATGGCTACACCTTC.

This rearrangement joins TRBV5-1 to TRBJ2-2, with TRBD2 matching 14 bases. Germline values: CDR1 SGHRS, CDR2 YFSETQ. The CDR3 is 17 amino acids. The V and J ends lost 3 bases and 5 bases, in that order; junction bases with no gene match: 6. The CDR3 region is CASSSGLAGVRTGELFF. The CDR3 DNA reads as TGCGCCAGCAGCTCGGGACTAGCGGGGGTCCGAACCGGGGAGCTGTTTTTT.

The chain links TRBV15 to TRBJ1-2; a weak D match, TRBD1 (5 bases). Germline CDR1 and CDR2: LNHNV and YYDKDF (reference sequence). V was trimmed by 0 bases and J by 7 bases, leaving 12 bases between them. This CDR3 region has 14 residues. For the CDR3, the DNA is TGTGCCACCAGCAGAGATGAGGGGTTATTTGGCTACACCTTC. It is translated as CATSRDEGLFGYTF.

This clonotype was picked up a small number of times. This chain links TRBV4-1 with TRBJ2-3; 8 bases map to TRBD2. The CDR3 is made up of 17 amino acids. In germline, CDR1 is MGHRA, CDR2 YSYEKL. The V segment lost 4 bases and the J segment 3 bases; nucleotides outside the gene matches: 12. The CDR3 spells CASSPGPGGGRTDTQYF. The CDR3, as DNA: TGCGCCAGCAGCCCAGGCCCGGGGGGGGGCCGGACAGATACGCAGTATTTT.

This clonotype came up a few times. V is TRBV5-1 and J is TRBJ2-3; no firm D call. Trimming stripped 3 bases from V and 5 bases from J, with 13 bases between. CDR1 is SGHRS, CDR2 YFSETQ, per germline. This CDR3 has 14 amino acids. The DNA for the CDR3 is TGCGCCAGCAGCTCCCCAACGATACTAGATACGCAGTATTTT. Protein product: CASSSPTILDTQYF.

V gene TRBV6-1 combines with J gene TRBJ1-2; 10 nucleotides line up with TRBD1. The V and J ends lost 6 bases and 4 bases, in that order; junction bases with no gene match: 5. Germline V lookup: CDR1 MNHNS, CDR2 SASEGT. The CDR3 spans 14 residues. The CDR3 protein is CASRMTGGGYGYTF. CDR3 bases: TGTGCCAGCAGAATGACAGGGGGCGGCTATGGCTACACCTTC.

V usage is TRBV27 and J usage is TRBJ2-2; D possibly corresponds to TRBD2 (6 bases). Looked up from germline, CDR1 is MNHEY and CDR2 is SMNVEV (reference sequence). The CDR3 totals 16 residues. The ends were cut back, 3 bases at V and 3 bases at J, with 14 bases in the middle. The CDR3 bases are TGTGCCAGCAGTTTGAACAGCGGGCAGCACACCGGGGAGCTGTTTTTT. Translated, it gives CASSLNSGQHTGELFF.

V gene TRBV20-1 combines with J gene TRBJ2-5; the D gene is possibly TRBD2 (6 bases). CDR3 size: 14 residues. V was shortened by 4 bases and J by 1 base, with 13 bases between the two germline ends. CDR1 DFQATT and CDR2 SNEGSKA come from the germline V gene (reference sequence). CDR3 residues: CSAIDGGPQETQYF. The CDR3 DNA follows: TGCAGTGCTATTGACGGAGGGCCCCAAGAGACCCAGTACTTC.

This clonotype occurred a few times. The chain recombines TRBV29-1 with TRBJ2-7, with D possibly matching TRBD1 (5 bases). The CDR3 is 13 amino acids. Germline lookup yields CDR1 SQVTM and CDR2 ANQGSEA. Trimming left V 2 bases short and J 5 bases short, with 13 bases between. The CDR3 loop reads CSVELLAGNEQYF. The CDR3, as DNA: TGCAGCGTTGAACTTCTGGCAGGGAACGAGCAGTACTTC.